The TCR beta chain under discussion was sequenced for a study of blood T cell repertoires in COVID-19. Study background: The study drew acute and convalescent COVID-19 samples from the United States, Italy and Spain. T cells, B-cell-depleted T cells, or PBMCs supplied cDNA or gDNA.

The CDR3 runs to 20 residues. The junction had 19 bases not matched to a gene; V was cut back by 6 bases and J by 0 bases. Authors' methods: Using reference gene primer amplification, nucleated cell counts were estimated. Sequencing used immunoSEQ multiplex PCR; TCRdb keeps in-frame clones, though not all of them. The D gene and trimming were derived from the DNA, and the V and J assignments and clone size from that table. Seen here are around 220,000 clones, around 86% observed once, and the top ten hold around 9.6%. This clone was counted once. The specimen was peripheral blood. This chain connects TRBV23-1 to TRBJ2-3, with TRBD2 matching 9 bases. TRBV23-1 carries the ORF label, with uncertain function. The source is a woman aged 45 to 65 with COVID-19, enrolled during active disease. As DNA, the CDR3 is TGCGCCAGCAGACAACGTCAAGAGCGGGGGGCCTATTCTAGCACAGATACGCAGTATTTT. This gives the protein CASRQRQERGAYSSTDTQYF.